A selection of T cell receptor beta chains follows, all from one sample in a study of shared clonotypes between healthy human individuals. Profiling relied on immunoSEQ multiplex PCR, and the TCRdb table lists in-frame clones only, not all of them. This table holds 2 million to 3 million clones, more than 85% found once. The sequenced sample consisted of naive CD4+ T cells from PBMCs. The receptor set was obtained from a man aged 18 to 30 in good health. Some clones in this sample may be carry-over from other donors' samples. Each CDR3 is given with its conserved first and last residue. Fields, in order: J gene, V gene, CDR3 protein.

j_call: TRBJ1-2
v_call: TRBV7-9
cdr3_aa: CASSSDSQGTDGYTF

j_call: TRBJ2-2
v_call: TRBV5-1
cdr3_aa: CASTPRGGGGELFF

j_call: TRBJ2-2
v_call: TRBV5-1
cdr3_aa: CASSLGPGGDGELFF

j_call: TRBJ2-2
v_call: TRBV5-4
cdr3_aa: CASTTSAGGDGELFF

j_call: TRBJ1-2
v_call: TRBV6-5
cdr3_aa: CASSYGSRQTQYGYTF

j_call: TRBJ2-7
v_call: TRBV7-9
cdr3_aa: CASSLAGGSSYEQYF

j_call: TRBJ1-6
v_call: TRBV20-1
cdr3_aa: CATGSNSPLHF

j_call: TRBJ2-1
v_call: TRBV10-3
cdr3_aa: CAISDTRELGGNEQFF

j_call: TRBJ2-5
v_call: TRBV9
cdr3_aa: CASSVGQGIQYF

j_call: TRBJ2-5
v_call: TRBV11-2
cdr3_aa: CASSPFLAQGAKKTQYF

j_call: TRBJ2-7
v_call: TRBV10-3
cdr3_aa: CAISESGVGEQYF

j_call: TRBJ2-3
v_call: TRBV11-3
cdr3_aa: CASSSGLAGRTDTQYF

j_call: TRBJ2-6
v_call: TRBV2
cdr3_aa: CASSTDRSSGANVLTF

j_call: TRBJ2-1
v_call: TRBV2
cdr3_aa: CASRREGQFF

j_call: TRBJ2-1
v_call: TRBV5-1
cdr3_aa: CASSKGLSSYNEQFF

j_call: TRBJ2-1
v_call: TRBV19
cdr3_aa: CASSISRDSSYNEQFF

j_call: TRBJ2-1
v_call: TRBV27
cdr3_aa: CASSLMFRGAGGGNEQFF

j_call: TRBJ1-1
v_call: TRBV18
cdr3_aa: CASSPGWARWGTEAFF

j_call: TRBJ2-5
v_call: TRBV7-2
cdr3_aa: CASRIRRTGEETQYF

j_call: TRBJ2-7
v_call: TRBV6-6
cdr3_aa: CASSSGNYEQYF

j_call: TRBJ2-5
v_call: TRBV5-6
cdr3_aa: CASSFPDGGQETQYF

j_call: TRBJ2-7
v_call: TRBV11-1
cdr3_aa: CASSWEWQGYEQYF

j_call: TRBJ1-1
v_call: TRBV7-3
cdr3_aa: CASSQLRRVNTEAFF

j_call: TRBJ1-2
v_call: TRBV27
cdr3_aa: CASSADRDRARRSYGYTF

j_call: TRBJ2-2
v_call: TRBV18
cdr3_aa: CASSQEAGIGTGELFF

j_call: TRBJ1-5
v_call: TRBV2
cdr3_aa: CASSGGSNQPQHF

j_call: TRBJ2-2
v_call: TRBV15
cdr3_aa: CATRDRSNTGELFF

j_call: TRBJ1-4
v_call: TRBV6-5
cdr3_aa: CASSYSRYRELFF

j_call: TRBJ1-4
v_call: TRBV9
cdr3_aa: CASSGLGQSDEKLFF

j_call: TRBJ1-2
v_call: TRBV6-5
cdr3_aa: CASSYSSGPHEGYTF

j_call: TRBJ2-7
v_call: TRBV30
cdr3_aa: CAWSGTSVSYEQYF

j_call: TRBJ1-1
v_call: TRBV2
cdr3_aa: CASSETQRYTEAFF

j_call: TRBJ1-1
v_call: TRBV5-4
cdr3_aa: CASSAGQRNTEAFF

j_call: TRBJ2-7
v_call: TRBV5-1
cdr3_aa: CASSLGPSGSYEQYF

j_call: TRBJ1-5
v_call: TRBV7-8
cdr3_aa: CASSLEVRDSNQPQHF

j_call: TRBJ2-3
v_call: TRBV2
cdr3_aa: CASSIRGLYTDTQYF

j_call: TRBJ2-6
v_call: TRBV7-3
cdr3_aa: CASSLLVAGANVLTF

j_call: TRBJ1-2
v_call: TRBV6-6
cdr3_aa: CASISDRAGYGYTF

j_call: TRBJ2-2
v_call: TRBV6-4
cdr3_aa: CASSELAGGLSGELFF

j_call: TRBJ1-2
v_call: TRBV14
cdr3_aa: CASSQDLGPNYGYTF

j_call: TRBJ1-2
v_call: TRBV27
cdr3_aa: CASSFSGGYGYTF

j_call: TRBJ1-1
v_call: TRBV28
cdr3_aa: CASSFPPGQEREAFF

j_call: NA
v_call: TRBV4-1
cdr3_aa: CASSPRDRAYEQYF

j_call: TRBJ2-7
v_call: TRBV30
cdr3_aa: CAWSPLGREQYF

j_call: TRBJ1-3
v_call: TRBV19
cdr3_aa: CASRIKGQGSGNTIYF

j_call: TRBJ2-2
v_call: TRBV6-1
cdr3_aa: CASRAGLAYTGELFF

j_call: TRBJ2-7
v_call: TRBV27
cdr3_aa: CASSYDGQSTYEQYF

j_call: TRBJ2-1
v_call: TRBV9
cdr3_aa: CASSALSLGRDEQFF

j_call: TRBJ2-4
v_call: TRBV1
cdr3_aa: CTSSQESPLAGNLGAKNIQYF

j_call: TRBJ2-3
v_call: TRBV9
cdr3_aa: CASSVGLAGTDTQYF